The entry below gives a single T cell receptor (beta chain) sequence along with its context. Its antigen is currently unknown. This specimen belongs to a study of OX40 agonist ivuxolimab in advanced cancers. Study-wide results and limits: Blood T cells, both CD4+ and CD8+, expanded clonally by week 6 at 0.1 to 3.0 mg/kg.

Looked up from germline, CDR1 is SNHLY and CDR2 is FYNNEI. CDR3 length: 13 residues. With 7 bases clipped from V and 5 bases from J, the junction kept 6 bases outside the gene matches. Some clones are missing from TCRdb's copy, which holds only in-frame ones; the method was immunoSEQ multiplex PCR. The sample has 60,000 to 75,000 clones, roughly nine tenths seen once; the top ten hold about 14%. Sampled blood was obtained at baseline, cycle 4 day 1, and cycle 7 day 1. This clonotype was obtained from an adult with an advanced solid tumor such as melanoma, head and neck, liver or kidney cancer. The V and J genes are TRBV2 and TRBJ1-1; 8 positions match TRBD1. The material was CD4+ or CD8+ T cells sorted from blood, obtained in a trial of the OX40 agonist ivuxolimab. The CDR3 DNA is TGTGCCAGCACGGACAGGGTGATGACTGAAGCTTTCTTT. Protein sequence: CASTDRVMTEAFF.